One and the same sample provided the 21 T cell receptor beta chains below, sequenced in a study of blood T cell repertoires in COVID-19. Profiling relied on immunoSEQ multiplex PCR, and the TCRdb table lists in-frame clones only, not all of them. The sample holds roughly 300,000 clones; around 92% are singletons and the top ten take 1.8%. Sequenced input: peripheral blood. All receptors derive from a woman under 40 with COVID-19, enrolled during active disease.

In its sample, this clone was seen many times. This sequence joins TRBV7-9 and TRBJ1-3; 7 bases fit TRBD1. From germline, CDR1 is SEHNR and CDR2 FQNEAQ (reference sequence). This CDR3 spans 14 amino acids. V lost 5 bases to trimming and J lost 4 bases; unmatched junction nucleotides: 5. The CDR3 loop reads CASSVQGGGNTIYF. CDR3 DNA sequence: TGTGCCAGCAGCGTCCAGGGGGGAGGAAACACCATATATTTT.

The chain couples TRBV5-5 to TRBJ1-2; a weak D match, TRBD1 (5 bases). With 2 bases removed from V and 2 bases from J, the gap between germline ends came to 16 bases. Germline CDR1 reads SGHKS; CDR2 reads YYEKEE (reference sequence). The CDR3 is 16 amino acids. In nucleotides, the CDR3 is TGTGCCAGCAGCTTAGGTTTGACAGAGCGCAACTATGGCTACACCTTC. This translates into CASSLGLTERNYGYTF.

The chain joins TRBV4-1 to TRBJ1-5; D is unclear. Trimming removed 3 bases at V and 7 bases at J, with 10 bases between. Germline V gene lookup returns CDR1 MGHRA and CDR2 YSYEKL. The CDR3 is 13 amino acids. The CDR3 loop is CASSQTRGQPQHF. Here the CDR3 DNA reads TGCGCCAGCAGCCAGACTAGAGGGCAGCCCCAGCATTTT.

V gene TRBV3-1 (or the pseudogene TRBV3-2) combines with J gene TRBJ2-7, with TRBD1 matching over 9 bases. Germline lookup yields CDR1 LGHDT and CDR2 YNNKEL (reference sequence). The CDR3 consists of 14 residues. Unmatched junction bases numbered 7, after V lost 5 bases and J lost 5 bases. In DNA, the CDR3 is TGTGCCAGCAGCGACAGGGGGTTGAGGAACGAGCAGTACTTC. Protein: CASSDRGLRNEQYF.

The chain is built from TRBV30 and TRBJ2-7; 10 bases are a match to TRBD1. Germline assignment: CDR1 GTSNPN and CDR2 SVGIG (reference sequence). V shed 2 bases, J shed 3 bases, and the junction held 7 bases outside the gene matches. The CDR3 loop spans 15 amino acids. The CDR3 is CAWSMTGQGIYEQYF. In DNA, the CDR3 is TGTGCCTGGAGTATGACGGGACAGGGGATCTACGAGCAGTACTTC. The full variable domain, with the rest looked up from reference TRBV30 and TRBJ2-7, is SQTIHQWPATLVQPVGSPLSLECTVEGTSNPNLYWYRQAAGRGLQLLFYSVGIGQISSEVPQNLSASRPQDRQFILSSKKLLLSDSGFYLCAWSMTGQGIYEQYFGPGTRLTVT.

The CDR3 loop reads CATSPRDGSNEKLFF. The CDR3 nucleotides are TGTGCCACCAGCCCGCGGGACGGATCTAATGAAAAACTGTTTTTT. This rearrangement joins TRBV15 to TRBJ1-4, with TRBD1 as a possible D gene (5 bases). V lost 5 bases, J lost 3 bases, and 13 bases lay in between. The CDR3 runs 15 residues. Germline V gives CDR1 LNHNV, CDR2 YYDKDF (reference sequence).

This chain uses TRBV28 with TRBJ2-1; D is undetermined. Germline loops: CDR1 MDHEN, CDR2 SYDVKM. Trimming left V 3 bases short and J 6 bases short, with 12 bases between. The CDR3 extends over 14 amino acids. The DNA of the CDR3 is TGTGCCAGCAGTTTCGTGGGCCAGAGCAATGAGCAGTTCTTC. Translation gives CASSFVGQSNEQFF.

This chain connects TRBV7-2 to TRBJ1-5, with 9 bases lining up with TRBD1. The CDR3 length is 16 residues. The J segment lost 4 bases and the V segment lost 1 base, leaving 5 bases of the junction unmatched. Germline CDR1 and CDR2: SGHTA and FQGNSA. The CDR3 loop reads CASSLVLGQGNQPQHF. As DNA, the CDR3 is TGTGCCAGCAGCTTAGTGCTAGGACAGGGGAATCAGCCCCAGCATTTT. The whole variable domain, remainder taken from reference TRBV7-2 and TRBJ1-5, is GAGVSQSPSNKVTEKGKDVELRCDPISGHTALYWYRQSLGQGLEFLIYFQGNSAPDKSGLPSDRFSAERTGGSVSTLTIQRTQQEDSAVYLCASSLVLGQGNQPQHFGDGTRLSIL.

The chain combines TRBV23-1 with TRBJ2-2; 9 nucleotides match TRBD2. TRBV23-1 carries the ORF label, with uncertain function. Unmatched junction bases numbered 2, after V lost 2 bases and J lost 1 base. This CDR3 contains 16 residues. The DNA of the CDR3 is TGCGCCAGCAGTCAAGAAGCGGGGGGGAACACCGGGGAGCTGTTTTTT. Its protein is CASSQEAGGNTGELFF.

The V and J genes are TRBV7-2 and TRBJ1-2; D uncertain. The germline gives CDR1 SGHTA, CDR2 FQGNSA. CDR3 length equals 14 residues. V gave up 0 bases and J gave up 6 bases, with 11 bases separating them. This CDR3 reads CASSLAPVVDGYTF. CDR3 bases: TGTGCCAGCAGCTTAGCTCCGGTTGTAGATGGCTACACCTTC.

CDR3 protein: CASSYDRGTDTQYF. CDR3 DNA sequence: TGTGCCAGCAGTTATGACAGGGGAACAGATACGCAGTATTTT. V is TRBV28 and J is TRBJ2-3; 8 bases agree with TRBD1. Trimming at V came to 4 bases and at J to 3 bases, leaving 3 bases not matched to a gene. The CDR3 sequence is 14 residues long. The germline gives CDR1 MDHEN, CDR2 SYDVKM.

The chain couples TRBV5-8 to TRBJ1-5; 10 nucleotides line up with TRBD1. CDR1 and CDR2 from the germline V gene are SGHTS and YDEGEE. V lost 0 bases and J lost 8; bases outside the gene matches: 11. The CDR3 has 17 residues. The DNA of the CDR3 is TGTGCCAGCAGCTTGGAAAAGATAGGGGACAGGGGAAAGCCCCAGCATTTT. It is translated as CASSLEKIGDRGKPQHF.

This clone was detected once. This rearrangement joins TRBV2 to TRBJ1-4; unclear D gene. CDR3 length equals 15 residues. The germline V and J ends were trimmed by 5 bases and 0 bases, with 10 bases remaining between them. Germline CDR1 and CDR2: SNHLY and FYNNEI. DNA for the CDR3: TGTGCCAGCAGTTCACCGGGATCAACTAATGAAAAACTGTTTTTT. Its translation: CASSSPGSTNEKLFF.

The rearrangement links TRBV4-1 to TRBJ2-7; 9 bases are shared with TRBD1. There are 16 residues in the CDR3. J gave up 5 bases and V 3 bases, and 11 bases lay outside the gene matches. Germline loops: CDR1 MGHRA, CDR2 YSYEKL. The CDR3 DNA sequence: TGCGCCAGCAGCCAGGCCCCCGGGACAGGGAATGACGAGCAGTACGTC. As protein: CASSQAPGTGNDEQYV.

V and J are TRBV19 and TRBJ2-6, with D possibly TRBD1 on 6 matching bases. The V end lost 7 bases, the J end lost 5 bases, and 18 bases lay between the germline ends. The CDR3 loop spans 16 amino acids. Germline-derived CDR1 and CDR2 are LNHDA and SQIVND (reference sequence). The CDR3 bases are TGTGCCAGTACCTTCGACAGGACCCGAAGGGCCAACGTCCTGACTTTC. This gives the protein CASTFDRTRRANVLTF.

The chain combines TRBV7-2 with TRBJ2-3; D unclear. The length of the CDR3 is 14 residues. V shed 1 base and J shed 6 bases, with 11 bases lying between them. Germline-derived CDR1 and CDR2 are SGHTA and FQGNSA. This CDR3 reads CASSLVPVGDTQYF. For the CDR3, the DNA is TGTGCCAGCAGCTTAGTACCCGTCGGGGATACGCAGTATTTT.

The chain employs TRBV9 and TRBJ2-3; perhaps TRBD2 as D (6 bases). CDR3 size: 14 residues. Germline CDR1 reads SGDLS; CDR2 reads YYNGEE. Trimming cost V 2 bases and J 1 base, with 8 bases left between them. CDR3 DNA sequence: TGTGCCAGCAGCGTGTGGGGGGGCACAGATACGCAGTATTTT. Translating gives CASSVWGGTDTQYF.

The rearrangement links TRBV5-6 to TRBJ2-3; D is possibly TRBD1 (5 bases). This CDR3 is built from 12 residues. V was clipped by 3 bases and J by 8 bases, with 10 bases between them. Germline CDR1 and CDR2: SGHDT and YYEEEE. Here the CDR3 DNA reads TGTGCCAGCAGCTCCTTAGGGGTTACGCAGTATTTT. This gives the protein CASSSLGVTQYF.

This clone appeared once. The V gene is TRBV2, the J gene TRBJ1-2, with 8 bases lining up with TRBD1. Per germline, CDR1 SNHLY and CDR2 FYNNEI. The V and J ends lost 11 bases and 1 base, in that order; junction bases with no gene match: 0. The CDR3 spans 11 residues. The CDR3 DNA follows: TGTGCCGGACAGGGTAACTATGGCTACACCTTC. Translated: CAGQGNYGYTF.

The chain carries TRBV5-1 and TRBJ1-2; no reliable D call. Germline V CDR1 and CDR2: SGHRS, YFSETQ. The CDR3 contains 12 residues. Trimming left V 5 bases short and J 3 bases short, with 8 bases between. The CDR3 DNA reads as TGCGCCAGCAGGGAGTCGGACTATGGCTACACCTTC. This sequence encodes CASRESDYGYTF.

The genes are TRBV28 and TRBJ2-7; 7 nucleotides match TRBD2. Per germline, CDR1 MDHEN and CDR2 SYDVKM. The length of the CDR3 is 15 residues. J lost 2 bases, V lost 5 bases, and 9 bases had no gene match. CDR3 amino acids: CASSPRGAGTYEQYV. The DNA of the CDR3 is TGTGCCAGCAGTCCCCGGGGAGCGGGGACCTACGAGCAGTACGTC.